The clone carrying this T cell receptor beta chain has more than one count but fewer than ten. No antigen is known for it. This same CDR3 is encoded by further DNA sequences in the sample. The data derive from a study of OX40 agonist ivuxolimab in advanced cancers. Study-wide background: Ivuxolimab, an antibody that agonizes OX40 (CD134), was administered to the patients.

Sampling times: baseline, cycle 4 day 1, cycle 7 day 1. TCRdb's table, derived via immunoSEQ multiplex PCR, lists solely in-frame clones and lacks some. Of some 100,000 clones in the sample, 84% were seen once. Study observations and caveats: The antigen specificity of the peripheral T cells (those that were expanded) was not determined. At 0.1 to 3.0 mg/kg, CD4+ and CD8+ blood T cells expanded clonally by week 6.

The sample consisted of CD4+ or CD8+ T cells sorted from blood, taken in a trial of the OX40 agonist ivuxolimab. This clonotype was sampled from an adult with an advanced solid tumor such as melanoma, head and neck, liver or kidney cancer.

CDR3 protein: CASSPGQNYGYTF. The DNA of the CDR3 is TGTGCCAGCAGTCCGGGACAGAACTATGGCTACACCTTC. The rearrangement uses TRBV28 and TRBJ1-2; TRBD1 matches 7 bases. V lost 5 bases to trimming and J lost 2 bases; unmatched junction nucleotides: 2. The CDR3 consists of 13 residues. The germline CDR1 and CDR2 sequences are MDHEN and SYDVKM.